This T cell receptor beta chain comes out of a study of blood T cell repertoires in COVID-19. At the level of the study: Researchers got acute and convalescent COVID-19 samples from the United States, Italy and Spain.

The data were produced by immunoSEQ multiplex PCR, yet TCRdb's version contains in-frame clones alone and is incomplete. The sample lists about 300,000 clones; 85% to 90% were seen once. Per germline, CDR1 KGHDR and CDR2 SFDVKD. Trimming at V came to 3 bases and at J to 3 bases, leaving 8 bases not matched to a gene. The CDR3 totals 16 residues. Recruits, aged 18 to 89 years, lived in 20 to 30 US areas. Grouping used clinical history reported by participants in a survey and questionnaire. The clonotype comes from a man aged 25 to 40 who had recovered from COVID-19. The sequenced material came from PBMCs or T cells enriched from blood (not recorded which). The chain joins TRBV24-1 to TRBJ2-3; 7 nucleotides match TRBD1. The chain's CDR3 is CATSDPGTAGTDTQYF. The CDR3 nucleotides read TGTGCCACCAGTGATCCCGGGACAGCAGGGACAGATACGCAGTATTTT.